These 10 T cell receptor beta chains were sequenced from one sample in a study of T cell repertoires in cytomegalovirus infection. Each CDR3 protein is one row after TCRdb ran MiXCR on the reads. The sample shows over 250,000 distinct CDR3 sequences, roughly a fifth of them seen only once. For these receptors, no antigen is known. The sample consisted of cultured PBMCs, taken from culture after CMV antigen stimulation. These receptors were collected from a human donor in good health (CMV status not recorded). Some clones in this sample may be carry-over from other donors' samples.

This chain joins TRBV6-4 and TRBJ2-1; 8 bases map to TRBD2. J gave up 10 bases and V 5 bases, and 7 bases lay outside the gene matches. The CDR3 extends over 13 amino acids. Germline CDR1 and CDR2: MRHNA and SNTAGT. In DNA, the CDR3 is TGTGCCAGCAGTATACAAGCGGGAGTGGAGCAGTTCTTC. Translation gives CASSIQAGVEQFF.

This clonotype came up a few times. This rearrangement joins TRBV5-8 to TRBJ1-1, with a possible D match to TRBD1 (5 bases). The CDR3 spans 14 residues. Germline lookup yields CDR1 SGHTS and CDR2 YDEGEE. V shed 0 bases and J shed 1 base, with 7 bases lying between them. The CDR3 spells CASSLVDRNTEAFF. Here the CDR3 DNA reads TGTGCCAGCAGCTTGGTAGACAGGAACACTGAAGCTTTCTTT.

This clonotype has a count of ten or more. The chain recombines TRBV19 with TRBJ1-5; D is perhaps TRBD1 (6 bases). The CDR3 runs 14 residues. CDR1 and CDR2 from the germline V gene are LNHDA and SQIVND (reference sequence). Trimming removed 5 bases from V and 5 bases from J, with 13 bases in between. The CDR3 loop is CASSPTGGDQPQHF. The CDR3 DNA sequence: TGTGCCAGTAGTCCTACGGGGGGCGATCAGCCCCAGCATTTT. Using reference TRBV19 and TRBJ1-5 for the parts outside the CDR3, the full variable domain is DGGITQSPKYLFRKEGQNVTLSCEQNLNHDAMYWYRQDPGQGLRLIYYSQIVNDFQKGDIAEGYSVSREKKESFPLTVTSAQKNPTAFYLCASSPTGGDQPQHFGDGTRLSIL.

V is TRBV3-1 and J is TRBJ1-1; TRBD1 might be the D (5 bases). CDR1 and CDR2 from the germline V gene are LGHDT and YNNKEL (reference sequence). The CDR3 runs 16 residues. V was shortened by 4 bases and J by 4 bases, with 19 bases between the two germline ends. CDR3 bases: TGTGCCAGCAGCCCCCCTTTATGGGGCGCGGGCACTGAAGCTTTCTTT. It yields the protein CASSPPLWGAGTEAFF. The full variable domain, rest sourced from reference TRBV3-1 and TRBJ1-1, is DTAVSQTPKYLVTQMGNDKSIKCEQNLGHDTMYWYKQDSKKFLKIMFSYNNKELIINETVPNRFSPKSPDKAHLNLHINSLELGDSAVYFCASSPPLWGAGTEAFFGQGTRLTVV.

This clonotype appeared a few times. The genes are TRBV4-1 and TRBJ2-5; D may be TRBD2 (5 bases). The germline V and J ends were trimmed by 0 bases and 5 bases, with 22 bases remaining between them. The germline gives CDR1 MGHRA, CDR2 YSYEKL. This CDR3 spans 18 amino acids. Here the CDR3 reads CASSQDRLTGTGGETQYF. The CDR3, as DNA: TGCGCCAGCAGCCAAGACCGCCTTACGGGAACCGGCGGGGAGACCCAGTACTTC.

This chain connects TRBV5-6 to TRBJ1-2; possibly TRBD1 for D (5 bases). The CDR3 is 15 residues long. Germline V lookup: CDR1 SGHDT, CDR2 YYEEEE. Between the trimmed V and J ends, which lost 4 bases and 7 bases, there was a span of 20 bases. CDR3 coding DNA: TGTGCCAGCAGCGAAGAGGGGTTAGGGTACGGTGGCTACACCTTC. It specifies CASSEEGLGYGGYTF.

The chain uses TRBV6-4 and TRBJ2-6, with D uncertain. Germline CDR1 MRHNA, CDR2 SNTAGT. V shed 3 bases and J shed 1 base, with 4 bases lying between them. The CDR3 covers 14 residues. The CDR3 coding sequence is TGTGCCAGCAGTGAGGTGTCTGGGGCCAACGTCCTGACTTTC. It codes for CASSEVSGANVLTF.

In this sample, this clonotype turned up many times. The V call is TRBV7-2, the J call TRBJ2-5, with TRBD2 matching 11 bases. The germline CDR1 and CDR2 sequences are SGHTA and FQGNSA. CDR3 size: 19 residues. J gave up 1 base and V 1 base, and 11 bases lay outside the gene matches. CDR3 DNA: TGTGCCAGCAGCTTAGGGGGTAGCGGGAGGGTGGGCGGCCAAGAGACCCAGTACTTC. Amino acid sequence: CASSLGGSGRVGGQETQYF.

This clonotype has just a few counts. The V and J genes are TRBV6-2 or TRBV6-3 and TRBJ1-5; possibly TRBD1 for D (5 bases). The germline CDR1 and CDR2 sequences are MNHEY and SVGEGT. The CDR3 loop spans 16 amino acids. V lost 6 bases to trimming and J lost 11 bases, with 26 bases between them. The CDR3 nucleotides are TGTGCCAGCAGCCGGGTCTTGGCAGGGACCCAGGGAGCCCAGCATTTT. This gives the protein CASSRVLAGTQGAQHF.

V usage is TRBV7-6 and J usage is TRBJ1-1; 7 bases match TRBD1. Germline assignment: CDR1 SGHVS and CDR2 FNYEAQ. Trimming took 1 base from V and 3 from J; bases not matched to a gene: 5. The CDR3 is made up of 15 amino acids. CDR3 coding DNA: TGTGCCAGCAGCTTAGTTCCCGACAGGGACACTGAAGCTTTCTTT. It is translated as CASSLVPDRDTEAFF.